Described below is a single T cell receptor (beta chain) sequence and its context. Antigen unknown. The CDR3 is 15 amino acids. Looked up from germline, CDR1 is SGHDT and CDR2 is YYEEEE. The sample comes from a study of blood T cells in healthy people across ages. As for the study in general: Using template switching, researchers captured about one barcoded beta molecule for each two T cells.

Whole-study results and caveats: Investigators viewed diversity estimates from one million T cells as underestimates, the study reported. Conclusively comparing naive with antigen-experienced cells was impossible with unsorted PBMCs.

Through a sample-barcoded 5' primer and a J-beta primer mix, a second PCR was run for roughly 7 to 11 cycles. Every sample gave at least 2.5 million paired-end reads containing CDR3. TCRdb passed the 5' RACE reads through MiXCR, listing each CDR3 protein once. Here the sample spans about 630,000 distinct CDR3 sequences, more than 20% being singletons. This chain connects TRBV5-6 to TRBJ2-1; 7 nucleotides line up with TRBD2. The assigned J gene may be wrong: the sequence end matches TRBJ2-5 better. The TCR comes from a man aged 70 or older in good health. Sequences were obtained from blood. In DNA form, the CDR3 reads TGTGCCAGCAGCACCCCCCTAGCGGTCAAAGAGACCCAGTACTTC. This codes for CASSTPLAVKETQYF.